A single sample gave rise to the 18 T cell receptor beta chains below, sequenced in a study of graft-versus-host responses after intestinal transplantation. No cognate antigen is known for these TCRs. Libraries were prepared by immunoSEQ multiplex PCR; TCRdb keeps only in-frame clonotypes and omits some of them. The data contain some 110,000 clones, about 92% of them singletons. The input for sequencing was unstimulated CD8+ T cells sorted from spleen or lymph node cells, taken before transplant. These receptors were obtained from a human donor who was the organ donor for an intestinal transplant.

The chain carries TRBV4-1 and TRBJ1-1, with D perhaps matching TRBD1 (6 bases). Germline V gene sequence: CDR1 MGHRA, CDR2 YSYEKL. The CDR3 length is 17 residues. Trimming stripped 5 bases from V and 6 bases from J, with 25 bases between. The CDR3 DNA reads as TGCGCCAGCAGCGACGGCCAGGGGTGGGGTAATAGAGCTGAAGCTTTCTTT. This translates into CASSDGQGWGNRAEAFF.

DNA for the CDR3: TGCGCCAGCAGTGAGGCTACCTCATACAATGAGCAGTTCTTC. Amino acid sequence: CASSEATSYNEQFF. This chain connects TRBV10-1 to TRBJ2-1; the D is unclear. Germline V gives CDR1 WNHNN, CDR2 SYGVQD (reference sequence). The CDR3 is 14 residues long. With 2 bases removed from V and 4 bases from J, the gap between germline ends came to 9 bases.

This CDR3 reads CASTMGPSGKAKNIQYF. The DNA for the CDR3 is TGTGCCAGCACCATGGGGCCTAGCGGGAAGGCCAAAAACATTCAGTACTTC. The chain carries TRBV2 and TRBJ2-4; 9 nucleotides align to TRBD2. The V gene end was trimmed by 7 bases and the J gene end by 1 base; junction bases not matched to a gene: 11. The CDR3 is 17 residues long. Germline V gene lookup returns CDR1 SNHLY and CDR2 FYNNEI. Combining the CDR3 with reference TRBV2 and TRBJ2-4 gives the whole variable domain EPEVTQTPSHQVTQMGQEVILRCVPISNHLYFYWYRQILGQKVEFLVSFYNNEISEKSEIFDDQFSVERPDGSNFTLKIRSTKLEDSAMYFCASTMGPSGKAKNIQYFGAGTRLSVL.

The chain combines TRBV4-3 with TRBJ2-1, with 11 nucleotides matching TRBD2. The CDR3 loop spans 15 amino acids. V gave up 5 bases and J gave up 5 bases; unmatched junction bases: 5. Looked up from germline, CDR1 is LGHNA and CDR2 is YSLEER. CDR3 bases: TGCGCCAGCAGCTTAATAGCGGGAGGGAACAATGAGCAGTTCTTC. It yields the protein CASSLIAGGNNEQFF.

The CDR3 loop reads CASSLRPGQGAYEQYF. CDR3 DNA sequence: TGTGCCAGCAGCCTTCGGCCGGGACAGGGGGCGTACGAGCAGTACTTC. The V and J genes are TRBV14 and TRBJ2-7, with 12 bases aligning to TRBD1. The germline V gene encodes CDR1 SGHDN and CDR2 FVKESK. The CDR3 totals 16 residues. With V trimmed by 4 bases and J by 4 bases, 8 bases remained unmatched.

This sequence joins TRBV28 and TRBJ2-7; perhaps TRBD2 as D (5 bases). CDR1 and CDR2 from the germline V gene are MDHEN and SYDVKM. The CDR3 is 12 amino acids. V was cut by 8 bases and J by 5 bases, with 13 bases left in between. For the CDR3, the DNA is TGTGCCAGCGGACTTTACGGGCACGAGCAGTACTTC. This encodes CASGLYGHEQYF.

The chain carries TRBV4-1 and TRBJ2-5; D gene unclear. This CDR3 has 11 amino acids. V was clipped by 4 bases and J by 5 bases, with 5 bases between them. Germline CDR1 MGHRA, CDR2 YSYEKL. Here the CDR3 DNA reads TGCGCCAGCAGCCTCCGGGAGACCCAGTACTTC. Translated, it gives CASSLRETQYF.

The CDR3 coding sequence is TGTGCCAGCAGTCAGGGACAGGGTGCTGAAGCTTTCTTT. Protein product: CASSQGQGAEAFF. J is TRBJ1-1 and V is TRBV4-2; TRBD1 agrees at 9 bases. The ends lost 6 bases at V and 6 bases at J; junction bases unmatched: 5. CDR3 length: 13 residues. Per germline, CDR1 LGHNA and CDR2 YNFKEQ.

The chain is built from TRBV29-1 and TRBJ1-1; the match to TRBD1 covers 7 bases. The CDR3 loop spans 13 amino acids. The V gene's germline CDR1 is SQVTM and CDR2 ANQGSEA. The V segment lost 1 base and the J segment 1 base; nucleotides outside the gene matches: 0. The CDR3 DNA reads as TGCAGCGTTGAAGGACAGGGGAACACTGAAGCTTTCTTT. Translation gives CSVEGQGNTEAFF.

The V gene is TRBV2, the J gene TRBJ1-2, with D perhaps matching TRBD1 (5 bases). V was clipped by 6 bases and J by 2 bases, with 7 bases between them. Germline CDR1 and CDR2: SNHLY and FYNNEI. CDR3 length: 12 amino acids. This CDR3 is CASRGRNYGYTF. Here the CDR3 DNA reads TGTGCCAGCAGGGGACGGAACTATGGCTACACCTTC.

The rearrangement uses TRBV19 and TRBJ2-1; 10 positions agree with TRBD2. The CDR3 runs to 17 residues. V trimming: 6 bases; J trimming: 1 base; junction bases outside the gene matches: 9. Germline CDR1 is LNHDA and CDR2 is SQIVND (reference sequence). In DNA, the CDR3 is TGTGCCAGTAGGGGGCTAGCGGGAGTCCCGTCCTACAATGAGCAGTTCTTC. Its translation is CASRGLAGVPSYNEQFF.

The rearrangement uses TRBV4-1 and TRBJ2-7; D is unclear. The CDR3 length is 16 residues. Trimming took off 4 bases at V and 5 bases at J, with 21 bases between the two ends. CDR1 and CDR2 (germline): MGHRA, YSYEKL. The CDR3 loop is CASSPYAPPVEDEQYF. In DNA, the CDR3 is TGCGCCAGCAGCCCCTATGCGCCCCCGGTTGAGGACGAGCAGTACTTC.

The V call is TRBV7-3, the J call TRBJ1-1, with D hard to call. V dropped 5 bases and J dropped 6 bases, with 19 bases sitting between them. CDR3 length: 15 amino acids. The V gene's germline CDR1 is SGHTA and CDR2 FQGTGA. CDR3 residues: CASSPIEVAESEAFF. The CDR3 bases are TGTGCCAGCAGCCCAATCGAGGTAGCAGAGTCTGAAGCTTTCTTT.

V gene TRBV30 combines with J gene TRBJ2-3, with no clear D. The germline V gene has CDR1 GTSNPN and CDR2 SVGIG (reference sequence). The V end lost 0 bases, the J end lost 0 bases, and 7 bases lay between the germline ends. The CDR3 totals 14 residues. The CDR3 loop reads CAWSVGGSTDTQYF. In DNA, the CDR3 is TGTGCCTGGAGTGTGGGTGGGAGCACAGATACGCAGTATTTT.

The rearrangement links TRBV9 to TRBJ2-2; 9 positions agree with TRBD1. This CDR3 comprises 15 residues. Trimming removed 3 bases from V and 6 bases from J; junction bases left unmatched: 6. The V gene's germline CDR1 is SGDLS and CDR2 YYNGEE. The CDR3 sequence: CASSGGQGSAGELFF. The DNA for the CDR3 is TGTGCCAGCAGCGGTGGACAGGGGAGCGCCGGGGAGCTGTTTTTT.

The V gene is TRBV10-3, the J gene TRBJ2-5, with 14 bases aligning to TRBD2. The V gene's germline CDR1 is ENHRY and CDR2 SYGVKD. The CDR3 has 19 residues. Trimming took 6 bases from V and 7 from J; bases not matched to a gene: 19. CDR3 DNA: TGTGCCATCAGAGCCCCAGATTTACCGGGACTAGCGGGAGTCGGGACCCAGTACTTC. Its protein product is CAIRAPDLPGLAGVGTQYF.

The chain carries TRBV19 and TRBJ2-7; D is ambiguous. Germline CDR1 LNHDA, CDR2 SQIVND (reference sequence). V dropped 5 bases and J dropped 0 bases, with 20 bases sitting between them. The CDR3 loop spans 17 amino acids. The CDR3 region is CASSLGQPHLNSYEQYF. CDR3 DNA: TGTGCCAGTAGTCTTGGGCAGCCACATCTGAACTCCTACGAGCAGTACTTC.

CDR3 region: CASSQFGQGQETQYF. The CDR3 DNA reads as TGTGCCAGCAGCCAATTCGGGCAGGGCCAAGAGACCCAGTACTTC. The rearrangement joins TRBV5-8 to TRBJ2-5, with TRBD1 as a possible D gene (5 bases). V lost 4 bases, J lost 1 base, and 14 bases lay in between. CDR1 and CDR2 (germline): SGHTS, YDEGEE. The CDR3 contains 15 residues.